What follows are 10 T cell receptor beta chains derived from one specimen sequenced in a study of T cell repertoires in cytomegalovirus infection (dated by TCRdb to the late 2010s). For sequencing, an Illumina HiSeq 1500 was employed. Using fastp at Q25 and MiXCR, TCRdb reprocessed the public reads and kept productive beta chains. Duplicate CDR3 protein sequences are folded into a single record with the most common DNA and genes. The sample table holds about 190,000 distinct CDR3 sequences, of which roughly 9.8% were seen once. Roughly 5.1% of the sample comes from the top ten. The source material was PBMCs. These receptors originate from a human donor in good health (CMV status not recorded). Some clones in this sample may be carry-over from other donors' samples.

This clonotype was seen repeatedly, ten times or more. The chain joins TRBV28 to TRBJ1-4, with a weak D call TRBD1 (5 bases). Between the trimmed V and J ends, which lost 2 bases and 3 bases, there was a span of 22 bases. This CDR3 spans 19 amino acids. Germline values: CDR1 MDHEN, CDR2 SYDVKM. The CDR3 reads CASSLPRPRGAEANEKLFF. CDR3 coding DNA: TGTGCCAGCAGTTTACCCCGACCCCGGGGCGCGGAAGCTAATGAAAAACTGTTTTTT. The entire variable domain, with the rest obtained from reference TRBV28 and TRBJ1-4, is as follows: DVKVTQSSRYLVKRTGEKVFLECVQDMDHENMFWYRQDPGLGLRLIYFSYDVKMKEKGDIPEGYSVSREKKERFSLILESASTNQTSMYLCASSLPRPRGAEANEKLFFGSGTQLSVL.

This clonotype has a handful of counts. This chain links TRBV28 with TRBJ2-1; 13 bases agree with TRBD2. The trim removed 6 bases at V and 4 bases at J, leaving 6 bases unmatched. The germline V gene encodes CDR1 MDHEN and CDR2 SYDVKM. The CDR3 runs 16 residues. The CDR3 coding sequence is TGTGCCAGCAGCCCCTCACTAGCGGGAGGGTACAATGAGCAGTTCTTC. It yields the protein CASSPSLAGGYNEQFF. The whole variable domain, remainder taken from reference TRBV28 and TRBJ2-1, is DVKVTQSSRYLVKRTGEKVFLECVQDMDHENMFWYRQDPGLGLRLIYFSYDVKMKEKGDIPEGYSVSREKKERFSLILESASTNQTSMYLCASSPSLAGGYNEQFFGPGTRLTVL.

In this sample, this clonotype turned up many times. The chain combines TRBV7-2 with TRBJ1-1; D not certain. The CDR3 spans 14 residues. The germline CDR1 and CDR2 sequences are SGHTA and FQGNSA. Trimming removed 4 bases at V and 4 bases at J, with 13 bases between. The CDR3 bases are TGTGCCAGCAGCTCGAATACGGTAGGCACTGAAGCTTTCTTT. It codes for CASSSNTVGTEAFF.

This clonotype was seen many times. The J gene is TRBJ1-1, the V gene TRBV28; D remains ambiguous. The ends were cut back, 1 base at V and 6 bases at J, with 15 bases in the middle. Per germline, CDR1 MDHEN and CDR2 SYDVKM. This CDR3 region has 15 residues. The CDR3: CASSLYRARRAEAFF. CDR3 nucleotide sequence: TGTGCCAGCAGTTTATATCGGGCCAGAAGGGCTGAAGCTTTCTTT.

This clonotype was recorded many times. V usage is TRBV7-2 and J usage is TRBJ2-1; 12 bases map to TRBD2. V gave up 3 bases and J gave up 10 bases; unmatched junction bases: 4. Germline V CDR1 and CDR2: SGHTA, FQGNSA. The CDR3 has 14 residues. The CDR3 here is CASSFSSGGAEQFF. CDR3 sequence (DNA): TGTGCCAGCAGCTTTTCTAGCGGGGGGGCAGAGCAGTTCTTC.

This clonotype was counted many times. The J gene is TRBJ1-2, the V gene TRBV11-2; D is possibly TRBD1 (5 bases). CDR3 length: 12 amino acids. The V and J ends lost 5 bases and 8 bases respectively, with 12 bases between them. Looked up from germline, CDR1 is SGHAT and CDR2 is FQNNGV. The CDR3 protein is CASSQSRVGYTF. CDR3 in DNA: TGTGCCAGCAGCCAATCCAGGGTCGGCTACACCTTC.

This rearrangement joins TRBV19 to TRBJ2-1; possible D gene TRBD1, 6 bases. The CDR3 sequence is 15 residues long. V was cut by 6 bases and J by 0 bases, with 12 bases left in between. Germline CDR1 LNHDA, CDR2 SQIVND (reference sequence). DNA of the CDR3: TGTGCCAGTAGGCCTACAGGGAGCTCCTACAATGAGCAGTTCTTC. Translating it yields CASRPTGSSYNEQFF.

Many counts were recorded for this clonotype. This chain joins TRBV7-2 and TRBJ2-7, with 10 bases lining up with TRBD2. The CDR3 runs to 14 residues. V lost 8 bases, J lost 7 bases, and 11 bases stayed unmatched. The germline V gene has CDR1 SGHTA and CDR2 FQGNSA. The CDR3 region has the DNA TGTGCCAGCCGTCGACTAGCGGGCGGAGTGGAGCAGTACTTC. This codes for CASRRLAGGVEQYF.

At least ten counts were recorded for this clonotype. This rearrangement joins TRBV7-8 to TRBJ2-5; D ambiguous. This CDR3 has 11 amino acids. The V gene's germline CDR1 is SGHVS and CDR2 FQNEAQ. Trimming cost V 8 bases and J 2 bases, with 6 bases left between them. The CDR3 coding sequence is TGTGCCAGCGGACCTCAAGAGACCCAGTACTTC. Translating gives CASGPQETQYF.

This chain links TRBV28 with TRBJ2-2; 8 nucleotides align to TRBD1. CDR1 and CDR2 from the germline V gene are MDHEN and SYDVKM. Trimming cost V 2 bases and J 3 bases; bases outside gene matches: 11. The CDR3 sequence is 18 residues long. The CDR3 here is CASSLRTAGTGDTGELFF. CDR3 nucleotides: TGTGCCAGCAGTTTACGAACCGCCGGGACAGGAGACACCGGGGAGCTGTTTTTT.